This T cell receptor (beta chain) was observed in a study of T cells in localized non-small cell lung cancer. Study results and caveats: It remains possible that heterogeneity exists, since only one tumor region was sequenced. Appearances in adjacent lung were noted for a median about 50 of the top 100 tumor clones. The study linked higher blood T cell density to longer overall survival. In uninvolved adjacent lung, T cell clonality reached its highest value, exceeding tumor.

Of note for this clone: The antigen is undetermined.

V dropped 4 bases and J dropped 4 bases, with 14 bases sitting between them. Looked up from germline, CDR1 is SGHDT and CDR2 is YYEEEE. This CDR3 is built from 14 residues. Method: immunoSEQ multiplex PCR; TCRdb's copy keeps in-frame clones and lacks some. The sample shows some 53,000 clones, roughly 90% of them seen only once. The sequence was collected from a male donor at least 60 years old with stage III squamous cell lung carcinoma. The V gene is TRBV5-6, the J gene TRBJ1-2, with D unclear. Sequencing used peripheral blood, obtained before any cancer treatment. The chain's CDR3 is CASSLNGPAYGYTF. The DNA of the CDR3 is TGTGCCAGCAGCCTTAACGGCCCGGCCTATGGCTACACCTTC.